The rows below give T cell receptor beta chains drawn from one sample of a study of blood T cell repertoires in COVID-19. Some clones are missing from TCRdb's copy, which holds only in-frame ones; the method was immunoSEQ multiplex PCR. The data hold around 280,000 clones, with about nine tenths observed a single time. The material sequenced was peripheral blood. The receptor source for this set is a woman in her 50s who had recovered from COVID-19. The CDR3 runs from the conserved cysteine through the conserved F or W. A D gene is named only where the DNA matches it firmly. Clone size is shown for a subset of rows, as once, few, many or a class of expanded clone.

d_gene: -
abundance: -
j_gene: TRBJ1-5
v_gene: TRBV19
CDR3aa: CASSMSRSRRPQHF
CDR3nt: TGTGCCAGTAGTATGTCGCGGTCAAGGCGGCCCCAGCATTTT

d_gene: -
abundance: -
j_gene: TRBJ2-7
v_gene: TRBV19
CDR3aa: CASSSYSGSYEQYF
CDR3nt: TGTGCCAGTAGTAGTTATTCAGGCTCCTACGAGCAGTACTTC

d_gene: -
abundance: -
j_gene: TRBJ1-5
v_gene: TRBV10-3
CDR3aa: CAISEFGEDQPQHF
CDR3nt: TGTGCCATCAGTGAGTTCGGAGAGGATCAGCCCCAGCATTTT

d_gene: TRBD1
abundance: -
j_gene: TRBJ2-7
v_gene: TRBV5-1
CDR3aa: CASSFGRGRGLHYEQYF
CDR3nt: TGCGCCAGCAGCTTCGGGCGCGGCAGGGGGTTGCACTACGAGCAGTACTTC

d_gene: TRBD2
abundance: -
j_gene: TRBJ2-5
v_gene: TRBV30
CDR3aa: CASSRGRAEKTQYF
CDR3nt: TGTGCCTCCTCGCGCGGGAGGGCCGAAAAGACCCAGTACTTC

d_gene: TRBD1
abundance: once
j_gene: TRBJ1-2
v_gene: TRBV4-1
CDR3aa: CASSRHTGVGNYGYTF
CDR3nt: TGCGCCAGCAGCCGCCATACAGGGGTAGGGAACTATGGCTACACCTTC

d_gene: TRBD1
abundance: few
j_gene: TRBJ1-2
v_gene: TRBV6-1
CDR3aa: CASSEKTGANYGYTF
CDR3nt: TGTGCCAGCAGTGAAAAGACAGGGGCTAACTATGGCTACACCTTC

d_gene: -
abundance: -
j_gene: TRBJ2-1
v_gene: TRBV6-6
CDR3aa: CASRLGGPEQFF
CDR3nt: TGTGCCAGCAGACTGGGGGGTCCTGAGCAGTTCTTC

d_gene: -
abundance: -
j_gene: TRBJ1-1
v_gene: TRBV5-1
CDR3aa: CASSLGRVNTEAFF
CDR3nt: TGCGCCAGCAGCCTGGGACGGGTGAACACTGAAGCTTTCTTT

d_gene: TRBD2
abundance: -
j_gene: TRBJ2-2
v_gene: TRBV13
CDR3aa: CASSFRTSGRLTGELFF
CDR3nt: TGTGCCAGCAGCTTCCGAACTAGCGGGAGGCTCACCGGGGAGCTGTTTTTT

d_gene: -
abundance: -
j_gene: TRBJ2-7
v_gene: TRBV7-8
CDR3aa: CASSYPLRTGNDYEQYF
CDR3nt: TGTGCCAGCAGCTACCCTTTAAGGACCGGGAACGACTACGAGCAGTACTTC

d_gene: -
abundance: -
j_gene: TRBJ2-1
v_gene: TRBV12-3/TRBV12-4
CDR3aa: CASSPLYNEQFF
CDR3nt: TGTGCCAGCAGTCCCTTATACAATGAGCAGTTCTTC

d_gene: -
abundance: -
j_gene: TRBJ2-5
v_gene: TRBV7-9
CDR3aa: CASSFYREETQYF
CDR3nt: TGTGCCAGCAGCTTTTACAGGGAAGAGACCCAGTACTTC

d_gene: TRBD2
abundance: few
j_gene: TRBJ2-3
v_gene: TRBV3-1/TRBV3-2
CDR3aa: CASSLGGSGGGTQYF
CDR3nt: TGTGCCAGCAGCCTTGGCGGCAGCGGGGGAGGTACGCAGTATTTT

d_gene: -
abundance: -
j_gene: TRBJ1-2
v_gene: TRBV7-2
CDR3aa: CASSPPSGGYGYTF
CDR3nt: TGTGCCAGCAGCCCGCCCTCCGGGGGCTATGGCTACACCTTC

d_gene: -
abundance: -
j_gene: TRBJ2-4
v_gene: TRBV11-2
CDR3aa: CASSPRQDVAKNIQYF
CDR3nt: TGTGCCAGCAGCCCTCGACAGGACGTAGCCAAAAACATTCAGTACTTC

d_gene: -
abundance: -
j_gene: TRBJ1-4
v_gene: TRBV15
CDR3aa: CATSRDSGHEKLFF
CDR3nt: TGTGCCACCAGCAGAGATAGTGGTCACGAAAAACTGTTTTTT